This T cell receptor beta chain was documented in a study of human T cells and chemical hapten exposure. Study-level information: Sensitization involved placing 2% DPC onto an approximately 2 cm by approximately 2 cm region of upper inner arm skin. Overall study results and limits: The number of TCRs over 1 in 1000 frequency stayed unchanged after DPC.

Time point denoted: patch test 2, 6 weeks after DPC sensitization. The treatment: therapeutic diphenylcyclopropenone sensitization with weekly scalp DPC. The study drew its donors from alopecia patients who were 18 to 70 years old and suitable for DPC. The study extracted total RNA from unfractionated whole blood. TCRdb redid the calling of the RACE reads with MiXCR, one entry per CDR3 protein. Here the sample spans about 95,000 distinct CDR3 sequences, 10% to 12% being singletons. This clonotype was seen repeatedly, ten times or more. What it binds is not known. V was clipped by 3 bases and J by 0 bases, with 6 bases between them. The CDR3 totals 13 residues. CDR1 and CDR2 from the germline V gene are SQVTM and ANQGSEA.

The chain has TRBV29-1 and TRBJ2-4; D is ambiguous. This material consisted of whole blood, taken in connection with sensitization to the hapten diphenylcyclopropenone (DPC). This TCR was sampled from a middle-aged woman with alopecia areata. Some clones in this sample may be carry-over from other donors' samples. The CDR3, as DNA: TGCAGCGTTGACAGTGTAGCCAAAAACATTCAGTACTTC. It specifies CSVDSVAKNIQYF.